The 3 T cell receptor beta chains in this list originate from one sample, sequenced in a study of OX40 agonist ivuxolimab in advanced cancers. Assay: immunoSEQ multiplex PCR; the TCRdb copy retains only in-frame clones and omits some. The sample has about 82,000 clones, around 90% seen once. Sequencing used CD4+ or CD8+ T cells sorted from blood, obtained in a trial of the OX40 agonist ivuxolimab. The receptors here all came from an adult with an advanced solid tumor such as melanoma, head and neck, liver or kidney cancer.

The chain recombines TRBV11-2 with TRBJ2-7; D remains ambiguous. The CDR3 runs 11 residues. Germline lookup yields CDR1 SGHAT and CDR2 FQNNGV. V lost 6 bases and J lost 4, with 7 bases in between. CDR3 sequence: CASSSMYEQYF. The CDR3 nucleotides read TGTGCCAGCAGTTCCATGTACGAGCAGTACTTC.

The J gene is TRBJ2-6, the V gene TRBV30, with no clear D. The CDR3 is 12 residues long. In germline, CDR1 is GTSNPN, CDR2 SVGIG (reference sequence). V lost 7 bases to trimming and J lost 4 bases, with 8 bases between them. CDR3 in DNA: TGTGCCTTTGAACGGGGGGCCAACGTCCTGACTTTC. It is translated as CAFERGANVLTF. Using reference TRBV30 and TRBJ2-6 for the parts outside the CDR3, the full variable domain is SQTIHQWPATLVQPVGSPLSLECTVEGTSNPNLYWYRQAAGRGLQLLFYSVGIGQISSEVPQNLSASRPQDRQFILSSKKLLLSDSGFYLCAFERGANVLTFGAGSRLTVL.

The V and J genes are TRBV19 and TRBJ2-1, with D unresolved. Germline V gene lookup returns CDR1 LNHDA and CDR2 SQIVND (reference sequence). The CDR3 runs to 13 residues. V lost 5 bases and J lost 4, with 9 bases in between. CDR3 sequence (DNA): TGTGCCAGTAGTCCACATCAGTACAATGAGCAGTTCTTC. As protein: CASSPHQYNEQFF.